The 24 T cell receptor beta chains reported below all come from one sample, sequenced in a study of cytomegalovirus exposure and HLA in healthy donors. In the PCR, 60 Vbeta and 13 Jbeta primers were used. Profiling relied on immunoSEQ multiplex PCR, and the TCRdb table lists in-frame clones only, not all of them. The profile shows 150,000 to 200,000 clones, around 75% of them singletons. What was sequenced was PBMCs. Receptors originate from a male donor in good health and CMV-seronegative.

The V gene is TRBV28, the J gene TRBJ2-7, with D maybe TRBD1 (6 bases). The CDR3 sequence is 16 residues long. Trimming took off 6 bases at V and 10 bases at J, with 28 bases between the two ends. Germline V gives CDR1 MDHEN, CDR2 SYDVKM. CDR3 protein: CASSPTLGGRGPFQYF. The CDR3 DNA sequence: TGTGCCAGCAGCCCCACCCTTGGGGGCAGGGGACCTTTTCAGTACTTC.

This chain uses TRBV9 with TRBJ2-3; 12 nucleotides line up with TRBD2. Looked up from germline, CDR1 is SGDLS and CDR2 is YYNGEE. The CDR3 has 15 amino acids. After removal of 4 bases from V and 5 bases from J, the junction contained 5 bases not matched to a gene. DNA for the CDR3: TGTGCCAGCAGCTCACGGACTAGCGGGATAGATACGCAGTATTTT. Translation gives CASSSRTSGIDTQYF.

The chain couples TRBV10-2 to TRBJ1-5; D gene ambiguous. Trimming took 0 bases from V and 4 from J, leaving 13 bases between them. From germline, CDR1 is WSHSY and CDR2 SAAADI. This CDR3 contains 16 residues. Here the CDR3 DNA reads TGCGCCAGCAGTGAGTCACCGGCGGGATGGAATCAGCCCCAGCATTTT. Translation: CASSESPAGWNQPQHF.

The V call is TRBV7-3, the J call TRBJ2-7; TRBD1 agrees at 8 bases. V gave up 5 bases and J gave up 4 bases; unmatched junction bases: 4. CDR1 and CDR2 from the germline V gene are SGHTA and FQGTGA. The CDR3 spans 13 residues. The CDR3 loop reads CASSTNRGYEQYF. In DNA, the CDR3 is TGTGCCAGCAGCACAAACAGGGGGTACGAGCAGTACTTC.

This clone was seen a few times. This rearrangement joins TRBV4-3 to TRBJ2-5; TRBD2 matches 9 bases. This CDR3 region has 17 residues. The J segment lost 5 bases and the V segment lost 1 base, leaving 11 bases of the junction unmatched. Germline V gene data show CDR1 as LGHNA and CDR2 as YSLEER. CDR3 in DNA: TGCGCCAGCAGCCAAGTGGGCGGGGGGGGGACCCACGAGACCCAGTACTTC. Amino acids: CASSQVGGGGTHETQYF.

This clone was detected a few times. The chain joins TRBV2 to TRBJ1-2, with a possible D match to TRBD1 (5 bases). Trimming removed 5 bases at V and 0 bases at J, with 7 bases between. Per germline, CDR1 SNHLY and CDR2 FYNNEI. The CDR3 spans 13 residues. As DNA, the CDR3 is TGTGCCAGCAGTACAGGACCTAACTATGGCTACACCTTC. Protein product: CASSTGPNYGYTF.

The V and J genes are TRBV7-3 and TRBJ2-2; D may be TRBD1 (5 bases). This CDR3 has 14 amino acids. Germline CDR1 SGHTA, CDR2 FQGTGA. The V end lost 5 bases, the J end lost 7 bases, and 14 bases lay between the germline ends. CDR3 amino acids: CASSRNQGNGELFF. The CDR3 coding sequence is TGTGCCAGCAGCAGAAATCAGGGTAACGGGGAGCTGTTTTTT.

Only one count was recorded for this clone. This chain connects TRBV7-2 to TRBJ2-7; D is uncertain. This CDR3 contains 12 residues. Germline V lookup: CDR1 SGHTA, CDR2 FQGNSA. Trimming shortened V by 5 bases and J by 6 bases, and 11 bases separated the two germline ends. Here the CDR3 DNA reads TGTGCCAGCAGCCCCCAGGAAGGCGAGCAGTACTTC. Its translation is CASSPQEGEQYF.

The chain carries TRBV11-2 and TRBJ1-4; 8 bases fit TRBD1. The CDR3 contains 15 residues. The J segment lost 7 bases and the V segment lost 3 bases, leaving 7 bases of the junction unmatched. Germline values: CDR1 SGHAT, CDR2 FQNNGV. CDR3 amino acids: CASSFRRGQFEKLFF. In DNA form, the CDR3 reads TGTGCCAGCAGCTTCCGCAGGGGGCAGTTTGAAAAACTGTTTTTT.

This chain connects TRBV6-5 to TRBJ1-1, with TRBD1 identical over 7 bases. The CDR3 is made up of 14 amino acids. Trimming cost V 6 bases and J 5 bases; bases outside gene matches: 9. Germline V CDR1 and CDR2: MNHEY, SVGAGI. CDR3 sequence: CASRRQGDWTEAFF. In nucleotides, the CDR3 is TGTGCCAGCAGACGACAGGGAGATTGGACTGAAGCTTTCTTT.

The J gene is TRBJ2-1, the V gene TRBV5-1; 13 positions match TRBD2. The CDR3 covers 17 residues. From germline, CDR1 is SGHRS and CDR2 YFSETQ. The V segment lost 3 bases and the J segment 6 bases; nucleotides outside the gene matches: 9. The DNA for the CDR3 is TGCGCCAGCAGCTCGTGGACCGGGACTAGCGGGGCCAATGAGCAGTTCTTC. Protein: CASSSWTGTSGANEQFF.

This clone showed up just a few times. CDR3 DNA sequence: TGCGCCAGCAGCTCCTGGACAGGGGGCAATTTCTATGGCTACACCTTC. This translates into CASSSWTGGNFYGYTF. The genes are TRBV5-1 and TRBJ1-2; TRBD1 agrees at 11 bases. CDR1 is SGHRS and CDR2 is YFSETQ in the germline V gene. The CDR3 length is 16 residues. With V trimmed by 3 bases and J by 4 bases, 8 bases remained unmatched.

J is TRBJ1-1 and V is TRBV19, with 7 bases aligning to TRBD1. V lost 3 bases to trimming and J lost 0 bases; unmatched junction nucleotides: 4. The CDR3 runs to 15 residues. CDR1 is LNHDA and CDR2 is SQIVND in the germline V gene (reference sequence). The CDR3 DNA sequence: TGTGCCAGTAGTATCCAGGGGGGTATGAACACTGAAGCTTTCTTT. It specifies CASSIQGGMNTEAFF.

CDR3 coding DNA: TGCGCCAGCAGCTTGGGGGGGACAGGGAATCAGCCCCAGCATTTT. As protein: CASSLGGTGNQPQHF. This chain joins TRBV5-1 and TRBJ1-5, with 9 nucleotides matching TRBD1. Germline CDR1 reads SGHRS; CDR2 reads YFSETQ. CDR3 length: 15 amino acids. Germline trimming cut 0 bases from V and 4 bases from J; bases unmatched to any gene: 2. Full variable domain (outside the CDR3, taken from reference TRBV5-1 and TRBJ1-5): KAGVTQTPRYLIKTRGQQVTLSCSPISGHRSVSWYQQTPGQGLQFLFEYFSETQRNKGNFPGRFSGRQFSNSRSEMNVSTLELGDSALYLCASSLGGTGNQPQHFGDGTRLSIL.

The rearrangement joins TRBV9 to TRBJ2-7; 12 bases are a match to TRBD2. CDR1 SGDLS and CDR2 YYNGEE come from the germline V gene. The length of the CDR3 is 18 residues. The V segment lost 0 bases and the J segment 0 bases; nucleotides outside the gene matches: 7. The chain's CDR3 is CASSVGTSGTGNSYEQYF. The CDR3 DNA follows: TGTGCCAGCAGCGTAGGGACTAGCGGGACCGGAAACTCCTACGAGCAGTACTTC.

In its sample, this clone was seen once. The rearrangement joins TRBV5-6 to TRBJ2-7, with TRBD1 as a possible D gene (8 bases). Germline V lookup: CDR1 SGHDT, CDR2 YYEEEE. The CDR3 has 19 amino acids. Trimming pared 4 bases from V and 3 bases from J, leaving 29 bases between. The CDR3 here is CASSQRKDREMRGHYEQYF. The DNA for the CDR3 is TGTGCCAGCAGCCAAAGGAAGGACAGGGAAATGCGGGGGCACTACGAGCAGTACTTC.

The chain is built from TRBV27 and TRBJ2-1; weak D call: TRBD1 (5 bases). Germline CDR1 MNHEY, CDR2 SMNVEV (reference sequence). This CDR3 contains 16 residues. The V gene lost 0 bases and the J gene lost 0 bases, with 9 bases spanning the gap. CDR3 DNA sequence: TGTGCCAGCAGTTTATCAGGTGGACACTCCTACAATGAGCAGTTCTTC. This codes for CASSLSGGHSYNEQFF.

V gene TRBV6-4 combines with J gene TRBJ2-1, with a possible D match to TRBD1 (5 bases). This CDR3 is built from 12 residues. CDR1 is MRHNA and CDR2 is SNTAGT in the germline V gene. Trimming stripped 2 bases from V and 10 bases from J, with 9 bases between. The CDR3 here is CASSDGREEQFF. Written as DNA, the CDR3 is TGTGCCAGCAGTGACGGCAGGGAAGAGCAGTTCTTC.

The rearrangement uses TRBV6-1 and TRBJ2-1; D may be TRBD1 (6 bases). Trimming took 6 bases from V and 0 from J, leaving 12 bases between them. Germline-derived CDR1 and CDR2 are MNHNS and SASEGT. The CDR3 has 15 amino acids. CDR3 region: CASSTDRYSYNEQFF. The CDR3 bases are TGTGCCAGCAGCACCGACAGGTACTCCTACAATGAGCAGTTCTTC.

V gene TRBV7-8 combines with J gene TRBJ2-5; D perhaps matches TRBD2 (5 bases). The CDR3 consists of 15 residues. V lost 5 bases, J lost 5 bases, and 18 bases lay in between. The germline V gene encodes CDR1 SGHVS and CDR2 FQNEAQ. CDR3 DNA: TGTGCCAGCAGCCCCCCTCTACCCACGGGGGAGACCCAGTACTTC. This gives the protein CASSPPLPTGETQYF.

The chain combines TRBV28 with TRBJ2-1; perhaps TRBD2 as D (6 bases). Germline CDR1 MDHEN, CDR2 SYDVKM. The CDR3 spans 15 residues. Trimming took 7 bases from V and 2 from J, leaving 15 bases between them. The CDR3 is CASNPRGEAYNEQFF. The CDR3 DNA sequence: TGTGCCAGCAACCCCAGAGGGGAGGCCTACAATGAGCAGTTCTTC.

The chain couples TRBV6-1 to TRBJ2-7, with 8 bases fitting TRBD1. There are 14 residues in the CDR3. The germline gives CDR1 MNHNS, CDR2 SASEGT. After removal of 5 bases from V and 5 bases from J, the junction contained 8 bases not matched to a gene. CDR3 coding DNA: TGTGCCAGCAGTACCGGTTGGACAGGGAACGAGCAGTACTTC. It is translated as CASSTGWTGNEQYF.

This chain uses TRBV18 with TRBJ2-3, with unresolved D. The ends were cut back, 2 bases at V and 6 bases at J, with 3 bases in the middle. Germline CDR1 is KGHSH and CDR2 is LQKENI. This CDR3 comprises 11 residues. The CDR3 loop reads CASSPSDTQYF. For the CDR3, the DNA is TGTGCCAGCTCACCATCGGATACGCAGTATTTT.

The rearrangement links TRBV19 to TRBJ2-1, with TRBD1 as a possible D gene (6 bases). Trimming took off 4 bases at V and 4 bases at J, with 17 bases between the two ends. The germline V gene encodes CDR1 LNHDA and CDR2 SQIVND (reference sequence). CDR3 length equals 16 residues. The CDR3 nucleotides are TGTGCCAGTAGTAGTCAGGGGCGTAAAATGTACAATGAGCAGTTCTTC. Translating gives CASSSQGRKMYNEQFF.